This is a list of T cell receptor beta chains from one sample in a study of siplizumab effects on memory and regulatory T cells. Repertoires were generated with immunoSEQ multiplex PCR, while TCRdb's copy carries only in-frame clones and drops some. The data hold 80,000 to 130,000 clones, with about nine tenths observed a single time. The sequencing sample was made of CD4+ T cells sorted from blood. These TCRs come from a human donor in good health. Some clones in this sample may be carry-over from other donors' samples. The CDR3 runs from the conserved cysteine through the conserved F or W. The order of the fields is V gene, clone size, J gene, D gene, CDR3 DNA, CDR3 protein. D genes are given only for firm matches. Size is omitted from some rows. Given values are once, few, many or a class for expanded clones.

TRBV19,NA,TRBJ2-1,NA,TGTGCCAGTACCTCCTTATTGGCGCCCTTCTCCTACAATGAGCAGTTCTTC,CASTSLLAPFSYNEQFF
TRBV6-1,NA,TRBJ2-1,NA,TGTGCCAGCAGTGATCCTCTCTACAATGAGCAGTTCTTC,CASSDPLYNEQFF
TRBV11-2,NA,TRBJ2-1,NA,TGTGCCAGCACCCCCTCGGGCCAACGAAATGAGCAGTTCTTC,CASTPSGQRNEQFF
TRBV2,NA,TRBJ2-7,NA,TGTGCCAGCAGTTGGACAGCGGCCTACGAGCAGTACTTC,CASSWTAAYEQYF
TRBV7-6,few,TRBJ1-1,NA,TGTGCCAGCAGCCCGTGGGGGGGCACTGAAGCTTTCTTT,CASSPWGGTEAFF
TRBV28,NA,TRBJ1-5,NA,TGTGCCAGCAGTTTAATACAGGGAGCAAGCAATCAGCCCCAGCATTTT,CASSLIQGASNQPQHF
TRBV2,NA,TRBJ2-7,TRBD2,TGTGCCAGCAGTGAAGCGCTTCCAAAGCGGGGATACGAGCAGTACTTC,CASSEALPKRGYEQYF
TRBV4-1,NA,TRBJ2-7,NA,TGCGCCAGCAGCCGTGAGTCCTGGGGGTCCGAGCAGTACTTC,CASSRESWGSEQYF
TRBV15,NA,TRBJ2-1,NA,TGTGCCACCAGCAGAGATTTAGTGGTTGGGAATGAGCAGTTCTTC,CATSRDLVVGNEQFF
TRBV7-3,few,TRBJ1-3,NA,TGTGCCAGCAGCCCACAGGGCTCTGGAAACACCATATATTTT,CASSPQGSGNTIYF
TRBV2,NA,TRBJ1-2,NA,TGTGCCAGCAGTGAGAACGGCGTAAACTATGGCTACACCTTC,CASSENGVNYGYTF
TRBV7-9,NA,TRBJ2-5,NA,TGTGCCAGCAGCTTAAATTCCGAGACCCAGTACTTC,CASSLNSETQYF
TRBV19,NA,TRBJ2-3,NA,TGTGCCAGTAGTCCTAGCGCGGGGAATACGCAGTATTTT,CASSPSAGNTQYF
TRBV19,NA,TRBJ2-3,NA,TGTGCCAGTAGTATTGAGGGCACAGATACGCAGTATTTT,CASSIEGTDTQYF
TRBV6-5,NA,TRBJ1-3,NA,TGTGCCAGCCGCTACGTCGGGGGCTCTGGAAACACCATATATTTT,CASRYVGGSGNTIYF
TRBV10-2,NA,TRBJ2-2,TRBD2,TGCGCCAGCAGTGAGTCCAGCGGGAGGTTTAACGGGGAGCTGTTTTTT,CASSESSGRFNGELFF
TRBV27,NA,TRBJ2-3,NA,TGTGCCAGCAGTTCCTCCGGAACAGATACGCAGTATTTT,CASSSSGTDTQYF
TRBV29-1,NA,TRBJ1-2,TRBD1,TGCAGCGTGAGCCGGGACAGAACGTATGGCTACACCTTC,CSVSRDRTYGYTF
TRBV5-5,NA,TRBJ1-3,NA,TGTGCCAGCAGCTCTGTACCTGGGACAACTGGAAACACCATATATTTT,CASSSVPGTTGNTIYF
TRBV18,NA,TRBJ2-1,NA,TGTGCCAGCTCCTCGGACAGCGATGAGCAGTTCTTC,CASSSDSDEQFF
TRBV6-6,NA,TRBJ1-1,NA,TGTGCCACCAAAACGGGCGGGGGGAACACTGAAGCTTTCTTT,CATKTGGGNTEAFF
TRBV5-6,NA,TRBJ1-5,TRBD1,TGTGCCAGCAGCGTAATGGACAGGACCAATCAGCCCCAGCATTTT,CASSVMDRTNQPQHF
TRBV7-9,NA,TRBJ1-4,NA,TGTGCCAGCAGCTTACAGGGCCTGGGTGAAAAACTGTTTTTT,CASSLQGLGEKLFF
TRBV20-1,NA,TRBJ2-5,NA,TGCAGTGCTTGGGGGGAGTGGACCCAGTACTTC,CSAWGEWTQYF
TRBV2,NA,TRBJ2-3,NA,TGTGCCAGCAGTACAAACGGGTTCTCACGAGATACGCAGTATTTT,CASSTNGFSRDTQYF
TRBV27,NA,TRBJ1-4,NA,TGTGCCAGCAGTCCTAAACTCCACCGTTACGAAAAACTGTTTTTT,CASSPKLHRYEKLFF